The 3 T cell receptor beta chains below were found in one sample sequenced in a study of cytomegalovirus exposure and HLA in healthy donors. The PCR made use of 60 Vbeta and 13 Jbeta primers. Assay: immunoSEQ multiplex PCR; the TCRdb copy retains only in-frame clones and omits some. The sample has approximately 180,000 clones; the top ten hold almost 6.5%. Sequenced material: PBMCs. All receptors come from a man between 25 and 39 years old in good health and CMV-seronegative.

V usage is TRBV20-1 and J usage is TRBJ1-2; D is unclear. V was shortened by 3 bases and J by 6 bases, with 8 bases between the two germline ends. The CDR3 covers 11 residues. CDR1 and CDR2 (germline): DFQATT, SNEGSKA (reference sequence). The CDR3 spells CSASRGDGYTF. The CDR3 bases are TGCAGTGCTAGTCGAGGTGATGGCTACACCTTC.

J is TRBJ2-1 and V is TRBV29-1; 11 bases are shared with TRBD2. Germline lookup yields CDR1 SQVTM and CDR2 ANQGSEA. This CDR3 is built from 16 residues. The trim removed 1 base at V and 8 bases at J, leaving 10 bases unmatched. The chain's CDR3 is CSVEVRLAGLGDEQFF. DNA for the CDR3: TGCAGCGTTGAAGTAAGACTAGCGGGACTCGGCGATGAGCAGTTCTTC.

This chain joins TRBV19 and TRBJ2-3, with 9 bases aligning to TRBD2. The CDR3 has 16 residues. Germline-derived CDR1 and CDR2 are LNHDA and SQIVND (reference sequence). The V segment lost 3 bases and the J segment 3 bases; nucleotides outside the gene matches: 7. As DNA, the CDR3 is TGTGCCAGTAGTATCGCCAGCGGGGGGTCTACAGATACGCAGTATTTT. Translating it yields CASSIASGGSTDTQYF.